This T cell receptor (beta chain) was sequenced during a study of T cell responses to AZD1222 COVID-19 vaccine. Study-wide points: Without day 14 samples, only post-peak T cell repertoires were studied. Possibly, clonal diversity was underestimated; donors were largely white British and included more females. Variant regions that are unmutated are reportedly the target of nearly half of spike-specific TCRs.

On this clone itself: Its specificity is not known.

The repertoire was sequenced with immunoSEQ multiplex PCR; TCRdb's copy has only in-frame clones and lacks some. The repertoire holds roughly 140,000 clones, with about 89% as singletons. The CDR3 runs to 16 residues. With 7 bases clipped from V and 1 base from J, the junction kept 7 bases outside the gene matches. Germline V gene data show CDR1 as KGHDR and CDR2 as SFDVKD. This TCR was sampled from an adult in good health. Sample: peripheral blood, taken on day 0 of MenACWY control vaccination. The chain carries TRBV24-1 and TRBJ2-2; 8 nucleotides match TRBD1. The chain's CDR3 is CATSSGGYVNTGELFF. The CDR3 DNA sequence: TGTGCCACCAGCTCAGGGGGCTACGTGAACACCGGGGAGCTGTTTTTT.